The present T cell receptor beta chain was sequenced within a study of OX40 agonist ivuxolimab in advanced cancers. Study findings and constraints: Among T cells, CD8+ cells averaged more expanded clones than CD4+ cells.

Some clones are missing from TCRdb's copy, which holds only in-frame ones; the method was immunoSEQ multiplex PCR. Found here are about 31,000 clones, approximately 89% of them singletons; the top ten hold under 30%. About this clone: The antigen is unknown.

The CDR3 consists of 13 residues. The V and J ends lost 0 bases and 8 bases respectively, with 10 bases between them. The germline CDR1 and CDR2 sequences are SGHAT and FQNNGV. The genes are TRBV11-2 and TRBJ1-2; D is unresolved. This TCR derives from an adult with an advanced solid tumor such as melanoma, head and neck, liver or kidney cancer. This sample comprised CD4+ or CD8+ T cells sorted from blood, obtained in a trial of the OX40 agonist ivuxolimab. The CDR3 coding sequence is TGTGCCAGCAGCTTAGATAATATAGTAGGCTACACCTTC. Encoded protein: CASSLDNIVGYTF.